This TCR beta chain came from a study of identical twins. The CDR3 consists of 14 residues. Per the germline V gene, CDR1 is SGHTA and CDR2 is FQGNSA. Unmatched junction bases numbered 4, after V lost 4 bases and J lost 4 bases. TCRdb re-called the 5' RACE reads with MiXCR, one entry per CDR3 protein. The sample has hundreds of thousands of distinct CDR3 sequences, around 22% seen once. This sample was also put to use in a study of yellow fever vaccine responses in identical twins.

This rearrangement joins TRBV7-2 to TRBJ2-5; 9 nucleotides match TRBD1. The source is a woman under 30 in good health. Sequences were obtained from CD4+ T cells sorted from blood. The chain's CDR3 is CASSWTGAGETQYF. CDR3 nucleotide sequence: TGTGCCAGCAGCTGGACAGGGGCCGGAGAGACCCAGTACTTC.